Detailed here is one T cell receptor (beta chain). Its antigen remains unidentified. This sample was taken from a study of blood T cells in healthy people across ages. Primers used in a second PCR of roughly 6 to 12 cycles were a sample-barcoded 5' primer and a J-beta primer mix. TCRdb re-called the 5' RACE reads with MiXCR, one entry per CDR3 protein. The sample has around 2 million distinct CDR3 sequences; about 39% are singletons. The CDR3 is made up of 15 amino acids. Trimming at V came to 3 bases and at J to 7 bases, leaving 8 bases not matched to a gene. Germline lookup yields CDR1 MNHEY and CDR2 SMNVEV (reference sequence). Study results and caveats: Estimated diversity, derived from one million T cells, was regarded as an underestimate.

The gene calls are TRBV27 and TRBJ2-1; 8 positions agree with TRBD2. The clonotype comes from a human donor in good health. Sequencing input: blood. The CDR3: CASSFGPRGGNEQFF. CDR3 nucleotide sequence: TGTGCCAGCAGTTTTGGCCCGCGCGGGGGGAATGAGCAGTTCTTC.